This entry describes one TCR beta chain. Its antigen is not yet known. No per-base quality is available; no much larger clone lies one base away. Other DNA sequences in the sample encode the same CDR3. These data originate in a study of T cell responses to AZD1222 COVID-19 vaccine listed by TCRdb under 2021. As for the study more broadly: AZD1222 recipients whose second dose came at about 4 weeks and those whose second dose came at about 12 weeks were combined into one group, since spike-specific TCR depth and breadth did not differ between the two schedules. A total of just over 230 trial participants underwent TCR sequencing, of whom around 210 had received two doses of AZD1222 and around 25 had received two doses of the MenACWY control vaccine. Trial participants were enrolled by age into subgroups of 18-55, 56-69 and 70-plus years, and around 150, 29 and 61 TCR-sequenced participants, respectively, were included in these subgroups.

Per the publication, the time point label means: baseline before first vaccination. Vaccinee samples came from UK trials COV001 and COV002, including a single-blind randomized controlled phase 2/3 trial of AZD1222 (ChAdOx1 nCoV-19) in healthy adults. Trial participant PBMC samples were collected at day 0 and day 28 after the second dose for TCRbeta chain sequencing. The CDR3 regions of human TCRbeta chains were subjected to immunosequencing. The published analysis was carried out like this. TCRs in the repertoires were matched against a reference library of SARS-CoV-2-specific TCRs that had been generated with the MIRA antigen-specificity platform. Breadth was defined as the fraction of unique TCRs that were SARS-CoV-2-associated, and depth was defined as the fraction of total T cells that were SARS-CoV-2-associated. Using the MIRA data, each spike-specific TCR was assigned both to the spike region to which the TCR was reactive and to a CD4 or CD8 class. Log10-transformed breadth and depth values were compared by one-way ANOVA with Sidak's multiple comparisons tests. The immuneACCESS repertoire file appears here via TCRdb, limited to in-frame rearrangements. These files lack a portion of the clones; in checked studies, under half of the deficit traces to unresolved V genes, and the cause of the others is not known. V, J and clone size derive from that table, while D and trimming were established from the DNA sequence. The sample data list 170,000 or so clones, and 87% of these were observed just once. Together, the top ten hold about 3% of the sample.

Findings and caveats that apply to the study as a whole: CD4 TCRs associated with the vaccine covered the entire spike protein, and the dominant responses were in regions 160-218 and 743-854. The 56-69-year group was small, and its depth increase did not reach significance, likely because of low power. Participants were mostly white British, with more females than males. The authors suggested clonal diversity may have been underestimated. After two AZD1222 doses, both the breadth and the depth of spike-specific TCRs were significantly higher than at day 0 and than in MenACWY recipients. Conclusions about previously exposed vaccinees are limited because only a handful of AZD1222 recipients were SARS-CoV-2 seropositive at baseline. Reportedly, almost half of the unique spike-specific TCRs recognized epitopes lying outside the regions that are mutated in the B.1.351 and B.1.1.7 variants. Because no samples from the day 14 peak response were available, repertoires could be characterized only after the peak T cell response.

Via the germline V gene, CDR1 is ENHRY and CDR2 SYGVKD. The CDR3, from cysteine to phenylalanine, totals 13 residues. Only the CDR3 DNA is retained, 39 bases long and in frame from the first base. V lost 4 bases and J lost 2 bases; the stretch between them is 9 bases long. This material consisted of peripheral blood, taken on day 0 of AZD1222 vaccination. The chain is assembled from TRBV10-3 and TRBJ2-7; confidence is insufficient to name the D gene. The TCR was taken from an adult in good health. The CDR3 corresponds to CAISGQDTYEQYF. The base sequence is TGTGCCATCAGTGGGCAGGATACCTACGAGCAGTACTTC.